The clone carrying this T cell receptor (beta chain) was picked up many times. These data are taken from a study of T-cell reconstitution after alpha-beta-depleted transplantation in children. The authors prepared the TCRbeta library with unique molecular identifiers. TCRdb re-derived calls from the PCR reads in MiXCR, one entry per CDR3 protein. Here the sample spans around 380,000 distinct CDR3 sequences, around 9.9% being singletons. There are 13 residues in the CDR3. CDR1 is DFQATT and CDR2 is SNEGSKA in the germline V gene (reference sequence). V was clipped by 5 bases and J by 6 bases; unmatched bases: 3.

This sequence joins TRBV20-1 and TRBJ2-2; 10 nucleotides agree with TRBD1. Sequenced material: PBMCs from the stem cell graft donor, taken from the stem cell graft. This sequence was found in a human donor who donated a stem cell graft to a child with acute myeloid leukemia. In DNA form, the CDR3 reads TGCAGTGCTCCCGGGACAGGGGCCGGGGAGCTGTTTTTT. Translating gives CSAPGTGAGELFF.